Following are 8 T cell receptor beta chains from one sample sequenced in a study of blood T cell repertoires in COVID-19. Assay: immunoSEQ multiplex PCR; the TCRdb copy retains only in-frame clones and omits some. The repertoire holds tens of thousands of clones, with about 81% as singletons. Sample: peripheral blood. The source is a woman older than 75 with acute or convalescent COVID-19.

CDR3 protein: CASSVVPGFTYEQYF. In DNA, the CDR3 is TGTGCCAGCAGCGTAGTCCCGGGTTTCACCTACGAGCAGTACTTC. The chain is built from TRBV9 and TRBJ2-7; D gene ambiguous. From germline, CDR1 is SGDLS and CDR2 YYNGEE. Trimming stripped 0 bases from V and 2 bases from J, with 12 bases between. This CDR3 region has 15 residues.

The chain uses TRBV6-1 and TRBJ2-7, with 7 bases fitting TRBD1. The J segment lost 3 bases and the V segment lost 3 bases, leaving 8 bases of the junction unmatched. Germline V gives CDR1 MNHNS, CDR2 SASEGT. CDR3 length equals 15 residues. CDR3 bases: TGTGCCAGCAGTGAGCCCGGACAGGCCCTCTACGAGCAGTACTTC. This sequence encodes CASSEPGQALYEQYF.

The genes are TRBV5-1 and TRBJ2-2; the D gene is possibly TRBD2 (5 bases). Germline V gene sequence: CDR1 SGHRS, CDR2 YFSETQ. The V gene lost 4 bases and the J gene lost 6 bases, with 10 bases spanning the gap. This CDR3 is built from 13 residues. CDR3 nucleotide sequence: TGCGCCAGCAGCCTTTCGGGGTCCGGGGAGCTGTTTTTT. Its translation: CASSLSGSGELFF. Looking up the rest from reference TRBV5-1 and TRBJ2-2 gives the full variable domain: KAGVTQTPRYLIKTRGQQVTLSCSPISGHRSVSWYQQTPGQGLQFLFEYFSETQRNKGNFPGRFSGRQFSNSRSEMNVSTLELGDSALYLCASSLSGSGELFFGEGSRLTVL.

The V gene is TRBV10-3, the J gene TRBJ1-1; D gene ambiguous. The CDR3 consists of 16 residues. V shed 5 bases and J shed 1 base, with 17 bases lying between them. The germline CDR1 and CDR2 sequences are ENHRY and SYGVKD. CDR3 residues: CAISKTPAAGNTEAFF. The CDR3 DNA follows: TGTGCCATCAGTAAAACTCCAGCGGCGGGGAACACTGAAGCTTTCTTT.

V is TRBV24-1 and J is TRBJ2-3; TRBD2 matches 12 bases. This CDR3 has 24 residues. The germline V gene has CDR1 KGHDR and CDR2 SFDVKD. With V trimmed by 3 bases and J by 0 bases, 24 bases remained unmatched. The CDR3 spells CATSDRQGARLAGDARTSTDTQYF. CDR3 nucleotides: TGTGCCACCAGTGATAGACAGGGGGCGAGACTAGCGGGAGACGCAAGAACTAGCACAGATACGCAGTATTTT.

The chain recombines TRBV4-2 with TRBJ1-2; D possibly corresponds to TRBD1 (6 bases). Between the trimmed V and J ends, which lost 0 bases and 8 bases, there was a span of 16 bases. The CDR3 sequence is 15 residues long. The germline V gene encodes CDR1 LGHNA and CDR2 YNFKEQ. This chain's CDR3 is CASSQEDSQGTGYTF. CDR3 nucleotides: TGTGCCAGCAGCCAAGAGGACAGCCAAGGGACCGGCTACACCTTC.

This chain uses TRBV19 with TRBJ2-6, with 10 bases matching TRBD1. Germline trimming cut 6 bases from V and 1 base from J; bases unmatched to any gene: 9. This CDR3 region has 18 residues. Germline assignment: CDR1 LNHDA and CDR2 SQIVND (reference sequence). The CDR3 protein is CASSTRDRGGSGANVLTF. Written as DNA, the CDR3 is TGTGCCAGTAGCACCCGGGACAGGGGAGGGTCTGGGGCCAACGTCCTGACTTTC.

The CDR3 is CASSYSSSGRYNEQFF. CDR3 in DNA: TGTGCCAGCAGTTACTCCTCCAGCGGGAGATACAATGAGCAGTTCTTC. V usage is TRBV6-6 and J usage is TRBJ2-1, with 8 positions matching TRBD2. Germline CDR1 MNHNY, CDR2 SVGAGI (reference sequence). V lost 0 bases to trimming and J lost 4 bases; unmatched junction nucleotides: 5. The CDR3 consists of 16 residues.